The following is a T cell receptor beta chain sequence with its context. 60 Vbeta and 13 Jbeta primers were used in PCR. Measured with immunoSEQ multiplex PCR; TCRdb has only the in-frame clones, and not every one. The data show approximately 140,000 clones, with 60% to 85% seen just once and approximately 6% held by the top ten. These data are taken from a study of cytomegalovirus exposure and HLA in healthy donors. Material for sequencing was PBMCs. The clonotype comes from a man aged 45-60 years in good health and CMV-seropositive.

The CDR3 bases are TGTGCTAGTGGTTTGGGACTAGCGGGCCCAGATACGCAGTATTTT. This codes for CASGLGLAGPDTQYF. The chain links TRBV12-5 to TRBJ2-3, with 10 bases fitting TRBD2. Per germline, CDR1 LGHNT and CDR2 FRNRAP. The ends lost 1 base at V and 4 bases at J; junction bases unmatched: 2. The CDR3 contains 15 residues.